This TCR beta chain came from a study of cytomegalovirus exposure and HLA in healthy donors. At the level of the study: Approximately 80 million unique TCRs from HLA-typed donors were held in an early data release. Regarding the study as a whole: A few V segments could not be told apart, such as TRBV6-2 and TRBV6-3, and were left out. Later analysis identified a missense DCLRE1C variant that was linked to TCR beta V- and J-gene trimming.

With 3 bases removed from V and 4 bases from J, the gap between germline ends came to 13 bases. CDR3 size: 14 residues. From germline, CDR1 is MGHDK and CDR2 SYGVNS. Concerning this clone itself: Antigen: not known.

When sampled, the donors appeared nominally healthy, though they likely had unrecorded immune exposures. PCR used 60 Vbeta primers and 13 Jbeta primers. The protocol was immunoSEQ multiplex PCR, while the TCRdb copy is restricted to in-frame clones and leaves out a portion. The table shows some 200,000 clones, with about 74% occurring only once. The chain links TRBV25-1 to TRBJ2-7; D perhaps matches TRBD1 (5 bases). This receptor was taken from a man between 35 and 55 years old in good health and CMV-seronegative. Sequenced sample: PBMCs. The CDR3 coding sequence is TGTGCCAGCAGTGAGGAAGACGGACAATACGAGCAGTACTTC. It is translated as CASSEEDGQYEQYF.